A single sample gave rise to the 28 T cell receptor beta chains below, sequenced in a study of blood T cell repertoires in COVID-19 (dated by TCRdb to about 2020). Libraries came from the immunoSEQ multiplex PCR assay. TCRdb's version of the immuneACCESS table is confined to in-frame rearrangements and falls short of the full clone set. An unresolved V gene accounts for under half of the shortfall where checked; the remainder is of unknown origin. This sample gives under 400,000 clones in total; about 89% of them show up just once. The leading ten clones occupy 8.5% to 12% of the sample. Sequenced: peripheral blood. All receptors come from a woman aged 25 to 39 with COVID-19, enrolled during active disease.

The chain is built from TRBV28 and TRBJ2-1; 8 positions match TRBD2. The V and J ends lost 3 bases and 7 bases, in that order; junction bases with no gene match: 5. The CDR3 has 14 amino acids. CDR1 and CDR2 from the germline V gene are MDHEN and SYDVKM. CDR3 in DNA: TGTGCCAGCAGTTTTGGCGGGAGGAATAATGAGCAGTTCTTC. Translating gives CASSFGGRNNEQFF. Full variable domain (remainder filled in from reference TRBV28 and TRBJ2-1): DVKVTQSSRYLVKRTGEKVFLECVQDMDHENMFWYRQDPGLGLRLIYFSYDVKMKEKGDIPEGYSVSREKKERFSLILESASTNQTSMYLCASSFGGRNNEQFFGPGTRLTVL.

The genes are TRBV18 and TRBJ1-2; D gene unclear. Trimming removed 3 bases at V and 1 base at J, with 12 bases between. Germline V lookup: CDR1 KGHSH, CDR2 LQKENI. The CDR3 sequence is 15 residues long. The CDR3 here is CASSPTLENNYGYTF. CDR3 DNA: TGTGCCAGCTCACCGACTCTAGAGAATAACTATGGCTACACCTTC. Full variable domain (remainder filled in from reference TRBV18 and TRBJ1-2): NAGVMQNPRHLVRRRGQEARLRCSPMKGHSHVYWYRQLPEEGLKFMVYLQKENIIDESGMPKERFSAEFPKEGPSILRIQQVVRGDSAAYFCASSPTLENNYGYTFGSGTRLTVV.

This chain connects TRBV14 to TRBJ1-1, with D possibly matching TRBD1 (5 bases). Germline CDR1 reads SGHDN; CDR2 reads FVKESK. This CDR3 spans 13 amino acids. The V end was cut by 2 bases, the J end by 1 base, with 5 bases between. CDR3 coding DNA: TGTGCCAGCAGCCAACAGGGGAACACTGAAGCTTTCTTT. Protein sequence: CASSQQGNTEAFF.

The V and J genes are TRBV6-5 and TRBJ2-1; D is undetermined. This CDR3 region has 13 residues. The V gene's germline CDR1 is MNHEY and CDR2 SVGAGI. With 10 bases removed from V and 4 bases from J, the gap between germline ends came to 14 bases. The CDR3 loop is CATERSPYNEQFF. For the CDR3, the DNA is TGTGCCACGGAAAGGAGCCCTTACAATGAGCAGTTCTTC.

The V and J genes are TRBV29-1 and TRBJ1-4; TRBD1 matches at 7 bases. Germline CDR1 SQVTM, CDR2 ANQGSEA. V was clipped by 7 bases and J by 1 base; unmatched bases: 3. CDR3 size: 13 residues. Written as DNA, the CDR3 is TGCAGCGGACAGGGAGGAACTAATGAAAAACTGTTTTTT. This codes for CSGQGGTNEKLFF.

The genes are TRBV14 and TRBJ2-5; D possibly corresponds to TRBD1 (5 bases). This CDR3 contains 14 residues. CDR1 SGHDN and CDR2 FVKESK come from the germline V gene. Trimming stripped 5 bases from V and 4 bases from J, with 14 bases between. CDR3 residues: CASSSYDRGETQYF. As DNA, the CDR3 is TGTGCCAGCAGCTCTTACGATAGGGGAGAGACCCAGTACTTC. Supplemented by reference TRBV14 and TRBJ2-5, the full variable domain reads EAGVTQFPSHSVIEKGQTVTLRCDPISGHDNLYWYRRVMGKEIKFLLHFVKESKQDESGMPNNRFLAERTGGTYSTLKVQPAELEDSGVYFCASSSYDRGETQYFGPGTRLLVL.

The chain couples TRBV6-8 to TRBJ1-6; D not certain. Trimming removed 4 bases at V and 10 bases at J, with 11 bases between. This CDR3 comprises 13 residues. Germline CDR1 reads MNHGY; CDR2 reads SAAAGT. CDR3 in amino acids: CASSSTSQSPLHF. The CDR3 DNA follows: TGTGCCAGCAGTTCAACCTCCCAGTCACCCCTCCACTTT.

The V call is TRBV25-1, the J call TRBJ2-3; 9 bases agree with TRBD2. Germline lookup yields CDR1 MGHDK and CDR2 SYGVNS. The ends lost 8 bases at V and 6 bases at J; junction bases unmatched: 12. This CDR3 contains 15 residues. CDR3 DNA: TGTGCCAGCTCCGACCAGCGGGAGGTGGGGGATACGCAGTATTTT. It codes for CASSDQREVGDTQYF.

The CDR3 region is CASSLDGTLTYNEQFF. The CDR3 nucleotides are TGCGCCAGCAGCTTGGACGGGACTCTTACCTACAATGAGCAGTTCTTC. The gene calls are TRBV5-1 and TRBJ2-1, with D maybe TRBD2 (6 bases). Germline V CDR1 and CDR2: SGHRS, YFSETQ. The CDR3 contains 16 residues. Between the trimmed V and J ends, which lost 0 bases and 2 bases, there was a span of 12 bases. Using reference TRBV5-1 and TRBJ2-1 for the parts outside the CDR3, the full variable domain is KAGVTQTPRYLIKTRGQQVTLSCSPISGHRSVSWYQQTPGQGLQFLFEYFSETQRNKGNFPGRFSGRQFSNSRSEMNVSTLELGDSALYLCASSLDGTLTYNEQFFGPGTRLTVL.

This chain connects TRBV6-4 to TRBJ2-1; TRBD1 agrees at 9 bases. There are 14 residues in the CDR3. V was clipped by 4 bases and J by 9 bases; unmatched bases: 7. Germline CDR1 and CDR2: MRHNA and SNTAGT. As DNA, the CDR3 is TGTGCCAGCAGTGTGGGACAGGGAGTAGGTGAGCAGTTCTTC. Its protein is CASSVGQGVGEQFF.

CDR3 in DNA: TGTGCCAGCAGCCGTTTAATCGGACAGGGGGCGCGAAATGAAGCTTTCTTT. Protein product: CASSRLIGQGARNEAFF. The chain employs TRBV7-8 and TRBJ1-1; TRBD1 aligns across 11 bases. Germline-derived CDR1 and CDR2 are SGHVS and FQNEAQ. This CDR3 has 17 residues. V lost 5 bases to trimming and J lost 7 bases; unmatched junction nucleotides: 15. Looking up the rest from reference TRBV7-8 and TRBJ1-1 gives the full variable domain: GAGVSQSPRYKVAKRGQDVALRCDPISGHVSLFWYQQALGQGPEFLTYFQNEAQLDKSGLPSDRFFAERPEGSVSTLKIQRTQQEDSAVYLCASSRLIGQGARNEAFFGQGTRLTVV.

This clone was recorded only once. The CDR3 sequence is CASSLVPGGLGNTEAFF. Here the CDR3 DNA reads TGTGCCAGCAGCTTAGTCCCAGGGGGCTTGGGGAACACTGAAGCTTTCTTT. The genes are TRBV7-2 and TRBJ1-1, with TRBD1 matching over 8 bases. CDR1 and CDR2 (germline): SGHTA, FQGNSA. Trimming at V came to 1 base and at J to 1 base, leaving 8 bases not matched to a gene. The CDR3 is 17 amino acids. Together with reference TRBV7-2 and TRBJ1-1, the CDR3 gives the full variable domain: GAGVSQSPSNKVTEKGKDVELRCDPISGHTALYWYRQSLGQGLEFLIYFQGNSAPDKSGLPSDRFSAERTGGSVSTLTIQRTQQEDSAVYLCASSLVPGGLGNTEAFFGQGTRLTVV.

V is TRBV19 and J is TRBJ2-3; D is possibly TRBD2 (6 bases). Trimming removed 6 bases at V and 3 bases at J, with 13 bases between. Germline V CDR1 and CDR2: LNHDA, SQIVND (reference sequence). The CDR3 extends over 14 amino acids. The CDR3 is CASRSTSSTDTQYF. The CDR3 region has the DNA TGTGCCAGTAGATCGACTAGTTCGACAGATACGCAGTATTTT.

V gene TRBV7-8 combines with J gene TRBJ1-3, with D unclear. CDR1 and CDR2 (germline): SGHVS, FQNEAQ. The V end was cut by 6 bases, the J end by 4 bases, with 16 bases between. The CDR3 loop spans 15 amino acids. The chain's CDR3 is CASSTRGRSGNTIYF. For the CDR3, the DNA is TGTGCCAGCAGTACCCGAGGGCGTTCGGGAAACACCATATATTTT.

The chain couples TRBV5-1 to TRBJ2-2; no reliable D call. This CDR3 is built from 11 residues. Trimming took off 1 base at V and 7 bases at J, with 2 bases between the two ends. Germline CDR1 is SGHRS and CDR2 is YFSETQ. The CDR3 is CASSLYGELFF. Written as DNA, the CDR3 is TGCGCCAGCAGCTTGTACGGGGAGCTGTTTTTT.

The gene calls are TRBV7-2 and TRBJ1-4; TRBD1 might be the D (5 bases). The length of the CDR3 is 12 residues. Per germline, CDR1 SGHTA and CDR2 FQGNSA. Trimming left V 10 bases short and J 7 bases short, with 13 bases between. Here the CDR3 reads CATGRVGEKLFF. CDR3 nucleotides: TGTGCCACGGGCAGGGTTGGTGAAAAACTGTTTTTT.

V gene TRBV10-1 combines with J gene TRBJ2-7; D unresolved. The germline gives CDR1 WNHNN, CDR2 SYGVQD (reference sequence). V was cut by 4 bases and J by 6 bases, with 13 bases left in between. The CDR3 is 13 amino acids. The CDR3 DNA sequence: TGCGCCAGCAGTGCCCACCCCACGGGCGAGCAGTACTTC. Translated: CASSAHPTGEQYF.

The table lists this clone with many counts. V gene TRBV4-1 combines with J gene TRBJ2-1; 8 positions agree with TRBD2. This CDR3 has 16 amino acids. Germline CDR1 and CDR2: MGHRA and YSYEKL. After removal of 5 bases from V and 9 bases from J, the junction contained 15 bases not matched to a gene. CDR3 sequence: CASSSAPGLEISEQFF. CDR3 in DNA: TGCGCCAGCAGCTCTGCACCGGGACTAGAAATCAGTGAGCAGTTCTTC.

The chain combines TRBV23-1 with TRBJ2-7; D perhaps matches TRBD1 (5 bases). TRBV23-1 is placed among ORFs of uncertain function. V lost 0 bases, J lost 5 bases, and 17 bases lay in between. CDR3 size: 16 residues. The CDR3 nucleotides are TGCGCCAGCAGTCAATCGTCGGATAGGCCCAGGGACGAGCAGTACTTC. Its translation: CASSQSSDRPRDEQYF.

V is TRBV4-1 and J is TRBJ1-2, with 9 bases matching TRBD1. Trimming removed 0 bases from V and 4 bases from J; junction bases left unmatched: 9. Germline V gene data show CDR1 as MGHRA and CDR2 as YSYEKL. CDR3 size: 17 residues. The CDR3 DNA reads TGCGCCAGCAGCCAAGATTTGTCAGGGGACAGGGCCTATGGCTACACCTTC. Its translation is CASSQDLSGDRAYGYTF.

V is TRBV5-6 and J is TRBJ2-7; D gene uncertain. CDR1 SGHDT and CDR2 YYEEEE come from the germline V gene. The CDR3 consists of 13 residues. Trimming pared 0 bases from V and 0 bases from J, leaving 4 bases between. CDR3 in amino acids: CASSLASSYEQYF. CDR3 sequence (DNA): TGTGCCAGCAGCTTGGCCAGCTCCTACGAGCAGTACTTC.

V and J are TRBV3-1 (or the pseudogene TRBV3-2) and TRBJ1-4; D not resolved. The CDR3 loop spans 12 amino acids. Trimming took 3 bases from V and 8 from J, leaving 7 bases between them. CDR1 and CDR2 (germline): LGHDT, YNNKEL (reference sequence). The CDR3 bases are TGTGCCAGCAGCCACACGGAGGAAAAACTGTTTTTT. It translates to CASSHTEEKLFF.

In its sample, this clone was seen once. The CDR3 loop reads CASSYSTRGEKLFF. The CDR3 DNA reads as TGTGCCAGCAGTTACTCTACCCGAGGGGAAAAACTGTTTTTT. The chain recombines TRBV6-6 with TRBJ1-4; no reliable D call. CDR3 length: 14 residues. Trimming pared 0 bases from V and 8 bases from J, leaving 10 bases between. CDR1 and CDR2 from the germline V gene are MNHNY and SVGAGI (reference sequence).

The chain links TRBV25-1 to TRBJ2-1; 12 bases fit TRBD2. Per the germline V gene, CDR1 is MGHDK and CDR2 is SYGVNS. The CDR3 loop spans 16 amino acids. V dropped 2 bases and J dropped 10; count of bases not matched to a gene: 9. This CDR3 reads CASSEPSSGRVGEQFF. DNA for the CDR3: TGTGCCAGCAGTGAACCGTCTAGCGGGAGGGTAGGAGAGCAGTTCTTC.

This chain uses TRBV7-6 with TRBJ2-7; weak D call: TRBD1 (5 bases). The germline gives CDR1 SGHVS, CDR2 FNYEAQ. Between the trimmed V and J ends, which lost 1 base and 5 bases, there was a span of 24 bases. This CDR3 is 18 amino acids long. CDR3 DNA: TGTGCCAGCAGCTTAGGGTTTGGTAGGGCCGTGGGGCCGGACGAGCAGTACTTC. This translates into CASSLGFGRAVGPDEQYF.

V and J are TRBV25-1 and TRBJ1-4; D remains ambiguous. Trimming removed 1 base at V and 0 bases at J, with 9 bases between. The length of the CDR3 is 16 residues. Germline lookup yields CDR1 MGHDK and CDR2 SYGVNS. For the CDR3, the DNA is TGTGCCAGCAGTGAATTCCGGGGAGCAACTAATGAAAAACTGTTTTTT. Encoded protein: CASSEFRGATNEKLFF.

The chain combines TRBV10-2 with TRBJ2-2, with 11 nucleotides matching TRBD1. Germline V gene data show CDR1 as WSHSY and CDR2 as SAAADI. This CDR3 contains 15 residues. The V gene end was trimmed by 6 bases and the J gene end by 5 bases; junction bases not matched to a gene: 5. CDR3 sequence reads: CASSEGQGETGELFF. CDR3 coding DNA: TGCGCCAGCAGCGAGGGACAGGGGGAGACCGGGGAGCTGTTTTTT.

V and J are TRBV7-8 and TRBJ2-3; 8 nucleotides align to TRBD2. Trimming cost V 9 bases and J 7 bases; bases outside gene matches: 12. This CDR3 has 14 amino acids. Germline CDR1 SGHVS, CDR2 FQNEAQ. CDR3 amino acids: CARGRAGVRNTQYF. CDR3 DNA: TGTGCCAGAGGTCGAGCGGGAGTTAGGAATACGCAGTATTTT.